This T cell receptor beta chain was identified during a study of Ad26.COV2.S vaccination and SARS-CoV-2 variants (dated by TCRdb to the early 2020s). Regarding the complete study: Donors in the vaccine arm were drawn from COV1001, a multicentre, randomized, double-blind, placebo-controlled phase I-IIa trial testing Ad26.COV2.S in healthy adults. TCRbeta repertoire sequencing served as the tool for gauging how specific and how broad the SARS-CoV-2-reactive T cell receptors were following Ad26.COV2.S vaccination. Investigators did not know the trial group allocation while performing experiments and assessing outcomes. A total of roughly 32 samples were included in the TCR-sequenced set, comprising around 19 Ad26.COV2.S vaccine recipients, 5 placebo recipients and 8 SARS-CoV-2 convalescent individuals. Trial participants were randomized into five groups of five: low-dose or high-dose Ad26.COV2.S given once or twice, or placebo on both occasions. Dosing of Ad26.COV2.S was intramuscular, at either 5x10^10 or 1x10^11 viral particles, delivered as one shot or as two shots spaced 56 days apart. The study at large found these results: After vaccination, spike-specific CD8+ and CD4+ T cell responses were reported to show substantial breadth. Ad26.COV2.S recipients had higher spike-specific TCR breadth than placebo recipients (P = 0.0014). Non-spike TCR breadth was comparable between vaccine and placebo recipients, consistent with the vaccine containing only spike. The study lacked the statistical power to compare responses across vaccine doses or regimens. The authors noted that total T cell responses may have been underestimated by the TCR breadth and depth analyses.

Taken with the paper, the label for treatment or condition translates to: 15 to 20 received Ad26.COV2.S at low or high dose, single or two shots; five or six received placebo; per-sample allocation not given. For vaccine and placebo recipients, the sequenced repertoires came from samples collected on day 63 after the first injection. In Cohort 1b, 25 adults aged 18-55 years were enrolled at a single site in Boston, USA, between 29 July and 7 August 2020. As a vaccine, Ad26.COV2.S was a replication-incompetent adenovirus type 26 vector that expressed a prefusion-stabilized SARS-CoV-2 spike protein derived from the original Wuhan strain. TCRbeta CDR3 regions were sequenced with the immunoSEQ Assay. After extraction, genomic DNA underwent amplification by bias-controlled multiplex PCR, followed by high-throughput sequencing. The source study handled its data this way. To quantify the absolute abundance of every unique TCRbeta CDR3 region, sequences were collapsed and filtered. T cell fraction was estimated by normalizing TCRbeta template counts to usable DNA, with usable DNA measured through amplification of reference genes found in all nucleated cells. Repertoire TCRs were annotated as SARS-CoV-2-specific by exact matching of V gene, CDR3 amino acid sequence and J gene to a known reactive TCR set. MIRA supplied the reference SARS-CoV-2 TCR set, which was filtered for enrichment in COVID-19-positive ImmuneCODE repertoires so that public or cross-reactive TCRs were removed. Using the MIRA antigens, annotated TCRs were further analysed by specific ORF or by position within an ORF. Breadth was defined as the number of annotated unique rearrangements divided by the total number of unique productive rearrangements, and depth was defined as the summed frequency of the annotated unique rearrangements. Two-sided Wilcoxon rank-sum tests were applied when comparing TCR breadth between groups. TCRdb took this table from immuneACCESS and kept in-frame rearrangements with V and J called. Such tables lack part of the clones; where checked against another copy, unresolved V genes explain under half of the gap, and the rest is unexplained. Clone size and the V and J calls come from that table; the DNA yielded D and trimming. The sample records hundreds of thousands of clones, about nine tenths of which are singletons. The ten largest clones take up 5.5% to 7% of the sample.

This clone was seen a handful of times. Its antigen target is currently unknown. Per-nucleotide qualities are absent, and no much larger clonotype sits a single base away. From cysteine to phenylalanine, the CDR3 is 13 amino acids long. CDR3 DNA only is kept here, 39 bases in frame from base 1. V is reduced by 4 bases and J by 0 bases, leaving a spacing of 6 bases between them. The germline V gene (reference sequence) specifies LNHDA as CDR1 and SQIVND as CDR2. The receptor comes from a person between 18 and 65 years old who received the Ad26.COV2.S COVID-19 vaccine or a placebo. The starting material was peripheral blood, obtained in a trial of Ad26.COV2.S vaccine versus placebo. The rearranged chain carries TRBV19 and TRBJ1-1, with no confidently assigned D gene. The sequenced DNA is TGTGCCAGTAGTAAGGACTTGAACACTGAAGCTTTCTTT. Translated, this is CASSKDLNTEAFF.